One sample yielded the 17 T cell receptor beta chains listed below, sequenced in a study of tumor-infiltrating lymphocytes in primary liver carcinoma. With around 520 ng total RNA as template and a constant-region primer, TCR beta cDNA was made. Slightly modified ARM-PCR served as the procedure for the TCR beta libraries. These libraries came from three rounds of nested multiplex PCR. Each of the first two PCR rounds ran approximately 10 cycles with TRBV1-TRBV30 forward and C-beta reverse primers. One entry per CDR3 protein, called by TCRdb with MiXCR from the multiplex PCR reads. The table includes approximately 80,000 distinct CDR3 sequences, 69% detected once. Unsorted bulk tissue of roughly 18-32 mg yielded co-extracted RNA and DNA. Specimen: tumor-adjacent normal liver tissue. Every receptor here comes from a man in his forties with primary liver carcinoma and hepatitis B virus infection.

This clonotype was recorded many times. The V call is TRBV5-6, the J call TRBJ2-7; D remains ambiguous. The germline V gene encodes CDR1 SGHDT and CDR2 YYEEEE. CDR3 length: 13 amino acids. Between the trimmed V and J ends, which lost 1 base and 2 bases, there was a span of 7 bases. The CDR3 bases are TGTGCCAGCAGCTTGAAAGCGACCTACGAGCAGTACTTC. Protein: CASSLKATYEQYF.

The J gene is TRBJ2-7, the V gene TRBV6-2 or TRBV6-3; 7 nucleotides align to TRBD2. Trimming removed 0 bases from V and 7 bases from J; junction bases left unmatched: 9. The germline V gene has CDR1 MNHEY and CDR2 SVGEGT. The CDR3 extends over 15 amino acids. The CDR3 nucleotides are TGTGCCAGCAGTTACTCGCCGCATAGAGCGGGGGAGCAGTACTTC. This codes for CASSYSPHRAGEQYF.

This chain joins TRBV6-5 and TRBJ2-5, with 11 bases matching TRBD2. The CDR3 consists of 19 residues. The germline V gene encodes CDR1 MNHEY and CDR2 SVGAGI. Losses at the gene ends were 7 bases for V and 4 bases for J; bases not matched to a gene: 20. CDR3 nucleotides: TGTGCCAGCACACGGACGGGGTTGGTAGCGGGAGGGCCGTCAGAGACCCAGTACTTC. This gives the protein CASTRTGLVAGGPSETQYF.

The table lists this clonotype with a few counts. A clone one base away is much larger, so this may be a read error. The chain recombines TRBV5-1 with TRBJ2-7; 7 nucleotides agree with TRBD1. Germline CDR1 reads SGHRS; CDR2 reads YFSETQ. The CDR3 is 15 residues long. CDR3 DNA sequence: TGCGCCAGCAGCTTGGCTCCGGGACAGTCCTACGAGCAGCACTTC. It translates to CASSLAPGQSYEQHF. Full variable domain (remainder filled in from reference TRBV5-1 and TRBJ2-7): KAGVTQTPRYLIKTRGQQVTLSCSPISGHRSVSWYQQTPGQGLQFLFEYFSETQRNKGNFPGRFSGRQFSNSRSEMNVSTLELGDSALYLCASSLAPGQSYEQHFGPGTRLTVT.

Points on this clonotype: The junction does not match germline at one end; this may be a read error. The rearrangement links TRBV6-6 to TRBJ2-7; 7 bases are shared with TRBD2. CDR3 length: 15 amino acids. Germline V gene data show CDR1 as MNHNY and CDR2 as SVGAGI (reference sequence). Here the CDR3 DNA reads TGTGCCGGCAGTTCTAGCCGGGAGGTCTCCTACGATCAGTATTTC. It translates to CAGSSSREVSYDQYF.

This clonotype has a single count. This chain links TRBV29-1 with TRBJ2-7, with D possibly being TRBD1 (5 bases). The germline V gene encodes CDR1 SQVTM and CDR2 ANQGSEA. This CDR3 has 15 amino acids. CDR3 nucleotides: TGCAACGTCATTTTTCGACAGTCAGGATCCTACGAGCAGTACTTC. It translates to CNVIFRQSGSYEQYF.

Note on this clonotype: This clone may be a read error of a much larger clone one base away. This chain connects TRBV6-5 to TRBJ2-7, with 8 bases fitting TRBD1. The CDR3 is 13 amino acids. Trimming removed 7 bases from V and 6 bases from J; junction bases left unmatched: 8. Germline CDR1 MNHEY, CDR2 SVGAGI. CDR3 DNA sequence: TGTGCCAGCATGTCCCATACAGGGGGCGAGCAGTACTTC. Translated: CASMSHTGGEQYF.

As regards this clonotype: With a much larger clone just one base away, this may be a read error. This chain connects TRBV5-6 to TRBJ2-7, with 9 bases lining up with TRBD2. The germline CDR1 and CDR2 sequences are SGHDT and YYEEEE. V was clipped by 4 bases and J by 0 bases; unmatched bases: 8. This CDR3 has 16 residues. The CDR3 sequence: CASSSTWREGSYEQYF. For the CDR3, the DNA is TGTGCCAGCAGCAGTACTTGGCGGGAGGGCTCCTACGAGCAGTACTTC.

Remarks on this clonotype: The final CDR3 position lacks the conserved phenylalanine or tryptophan, pointing to a likely read error. The CDR3 sequence: CSATGEVSYEQYS. CDR3 DNA sequence: TGCAGCGCTACAGGGGAGGTCTCCTATGAGCAGTACTCC. The chain carries TRBV29-1 and TRBJ2-7; tentative D call: TRBD1 (7 bases). CDR1 and CDR2 (germline): SQVTM, ANQGSEA. The CDR3 has 13 amino acids.

This chain uses TRBV6-1 with TRBJ2-1, with D uncertain. CDR1 MNHNS and CDR2 SASEGT come from the germline V gene. The CDR3 consists of 11 residues. CDR3 sequence (DNA): TGTGTTCTCCGGTACTACGGTGAGCAGTTCTTC. Translating gives CVLRYYGEQFF.

A remark on this clonotype: The junction departs from germline at one end; a sequencing error may be responsible. The V gene is TRBV11-2, the J gene TRBJ2-7; 9 bases match TRBD1. Germline V gene sequence: CDR1 SGHAT, CDR2 FQNNGV. This CDR3 is 16 amino acids long. DNA for the CDR3: TGCGCCAGCAGCTTCATACAGGGGGCCATACATAACGACCGGTACTTC. This codes for CASSFIQGAIHNDRYF.

This clonotype was counted a few times. V gene TRBV10-3 combines with J gene TRBJ2-3; D is ambiguous. V gave up 8 bases and J gave up 2 bases, with 5 bases separating them. CDR3 size: 11 residues. Per germline, CDR1 ENHRY and CDR2 SYGVKD. CDR3: CAIQVTDTQYF. The CDR3 bases are TGTGCCATCCAAGTCACAGATACGCAGTATTTT.

In regard to this clonotype: The missing conserved phenylalanine or tryptophan at the end of this CDR3 makes a read error likely. The chain joins TRBV28 to TRBJ2-5; the D gene is possibly TRBD2 (6 bases). V was trimmed by 7 bases and J by 1 base, leaving 28 bases between them. Germline-derived CDR1 and CDR2 are MDHEN and SYDVKM. This CDR3 has 19 residues. This chain's CDR3 is CASTNSWDLNGSPQETQYL. As DNA, the CDR3 is TGTGCCAGCACCAACAGTTGGGACTTGAATGGTTCTCCCCAAGAGACCCAGTACTTA.

Many counts were recorded for this clonotype. The chain is built from TRBV29-1 and TRBJ1-1; D unclear. Germline V gives CDR1 SQVTM, CDR2 ANQGSEA. This CDR3 has 15 amino acids. V shed 4 bases and J shed 0 bases, with 15 bases lying between them. The CDR3 DNA reads as TGCAGCGTTGGATCCGGGTGGGGTATGAACACTGAAGCTTTCTTT. Translated, it gives CSVGSGWGMNTEAFF.

Turning to this clonotype: Mismatch with germline at one junction end may stem from a read error. This sequence joins TRBV29-1 and TRBJ2-5, with TRBD1 matching 8 bases. The CDR3 is 14 amino acids. Germline lookup yields CDR1 SQVTM and CDR2 ANQGSEA. The CDR3 DNA follows: TGCAGCGTTGAAGACGACAGGGGACAAGAGACTCAGTACTTC. It encodes CSVEDDRGQETQYF. The full variable domain, rest sourced from reference TRBV29-1 and TRBJ2-5, is SAVISQKPSRDICQRGTSLTIQCQVDSQVTMMFWYRQQPGQSLTLIATANQGSEATYESGFVIDKFPISRPNLTFSTLTVSNMSPEDSSIYLCSVEDDRGQETQYFGPGTRLLVL.

Worth noting for this clonotype: One end of the junction is discordant with germline, which a read error may explain. The chain links TRBV5-5 to TRBJ2-1, with 10 bases lining up with TRBD1. CDR3 length: 18 residues. Germline V gives CDR1 SGHKS, CDR2 YYEKEE (reference sequence). The CDR3 DNA sequence: TGTGCCAGCAGCCTGAGTCCCGGGACAGGGGTAGGTGGCTATGACCAGTTCTTC. Its translation is CASSLSPGTGVGGYDQFF.

As concerns this clonotype: Its ends do not fully match the called genes, so a read error is possible. The CDR3 spells CANSPLGGSAVSYNEHFF. The CDR3 region has the DNA TGTGCCAACAGCCCGCTCGGAGGCTCAGCGGTCTCCTACAATGAGCACTTCTTC. The chain is built from TRBV7-8 and TRBJ2-1, with a possible D match to TRBD2 (5 bases). The CDR3 is 18 amino acids. The germline gives CDR1 SGHVS, CDR2 FQNEAQ.